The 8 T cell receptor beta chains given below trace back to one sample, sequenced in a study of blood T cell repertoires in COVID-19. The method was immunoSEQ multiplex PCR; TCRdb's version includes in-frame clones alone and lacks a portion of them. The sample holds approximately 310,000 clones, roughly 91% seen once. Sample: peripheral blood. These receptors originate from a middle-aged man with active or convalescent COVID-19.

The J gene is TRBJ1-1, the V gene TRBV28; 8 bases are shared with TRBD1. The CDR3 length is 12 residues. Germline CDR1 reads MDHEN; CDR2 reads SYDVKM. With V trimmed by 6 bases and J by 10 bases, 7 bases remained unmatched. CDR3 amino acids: CASSRQGLRAFF. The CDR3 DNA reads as TGTGCCAGCAGCCGACAGGGGCTTAGAGCTTTCTTT.

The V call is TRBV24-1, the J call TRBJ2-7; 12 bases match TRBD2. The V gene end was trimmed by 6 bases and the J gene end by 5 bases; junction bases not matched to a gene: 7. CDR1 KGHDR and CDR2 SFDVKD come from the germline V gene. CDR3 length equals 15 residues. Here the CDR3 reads CATSPSGGAMNEQYF. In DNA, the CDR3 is TGTGCCACCAGTCCTAGCGGGGGGGCGATGAACGAGCAGTACTTC.

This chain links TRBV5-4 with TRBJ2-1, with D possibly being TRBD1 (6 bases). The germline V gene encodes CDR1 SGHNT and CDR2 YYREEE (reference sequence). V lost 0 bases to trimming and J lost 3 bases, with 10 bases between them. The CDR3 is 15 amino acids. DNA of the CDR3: TGTGCCAGCAGCTTGGGTGGACAGCTCTACAATGAGCAGTTCTTC. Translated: CASSLGGQLYNEQFF. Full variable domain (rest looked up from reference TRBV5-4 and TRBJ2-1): ETGVTQSPTHLIKTRGQQVTLRCSSQSGHNTVSWYQQALGQGPQFIFQYYREEENGRGNFPPRFSGLQFPNYSSELNVNALELDDSALYLCASSLGGQLYNEQFFGPGTRLTVL.

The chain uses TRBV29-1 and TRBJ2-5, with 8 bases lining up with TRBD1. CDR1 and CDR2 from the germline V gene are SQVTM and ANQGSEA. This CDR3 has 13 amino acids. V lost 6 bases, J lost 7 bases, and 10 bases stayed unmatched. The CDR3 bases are TGCAGCGTCACACGGGCAGGACAGGGGACCCAGTACTTC. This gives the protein CSVTRAGQGTQYF.

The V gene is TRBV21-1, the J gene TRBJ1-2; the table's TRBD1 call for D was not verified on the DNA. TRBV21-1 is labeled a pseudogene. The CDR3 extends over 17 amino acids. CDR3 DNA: TGTGCCAGCAGCCTGCGTCGGGCAGGGAACCTTAACTATGGCTACACCTTC. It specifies CASSLRRAGNLNYGYTF.

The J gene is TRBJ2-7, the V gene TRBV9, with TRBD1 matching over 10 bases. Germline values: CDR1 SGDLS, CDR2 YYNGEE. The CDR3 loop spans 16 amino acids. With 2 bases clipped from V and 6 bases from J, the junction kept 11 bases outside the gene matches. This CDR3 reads CASSVLPGQGNLEQYF. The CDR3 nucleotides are TGTGCCAGCAGCGTTCTACCGGGACAGGGGAATCTCGAGCAGTACTTC.

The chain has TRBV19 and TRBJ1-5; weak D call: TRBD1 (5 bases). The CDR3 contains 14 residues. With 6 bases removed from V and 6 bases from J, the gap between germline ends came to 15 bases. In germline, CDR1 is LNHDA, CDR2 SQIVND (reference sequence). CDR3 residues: CASRLAGDGQPQHF. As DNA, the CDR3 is TGTGCCAGTAGGCTTGCGGGGGACGGTCAGCCCCAGCATTTT.

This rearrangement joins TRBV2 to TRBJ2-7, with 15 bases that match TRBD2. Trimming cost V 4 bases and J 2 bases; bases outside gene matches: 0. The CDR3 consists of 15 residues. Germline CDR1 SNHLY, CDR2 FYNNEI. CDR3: CASSGTSGGAYEQYF. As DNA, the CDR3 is TGTGCCAGCAGTGGGACTAGCGGGGGGGCCTACGAGCAGTACTTC.